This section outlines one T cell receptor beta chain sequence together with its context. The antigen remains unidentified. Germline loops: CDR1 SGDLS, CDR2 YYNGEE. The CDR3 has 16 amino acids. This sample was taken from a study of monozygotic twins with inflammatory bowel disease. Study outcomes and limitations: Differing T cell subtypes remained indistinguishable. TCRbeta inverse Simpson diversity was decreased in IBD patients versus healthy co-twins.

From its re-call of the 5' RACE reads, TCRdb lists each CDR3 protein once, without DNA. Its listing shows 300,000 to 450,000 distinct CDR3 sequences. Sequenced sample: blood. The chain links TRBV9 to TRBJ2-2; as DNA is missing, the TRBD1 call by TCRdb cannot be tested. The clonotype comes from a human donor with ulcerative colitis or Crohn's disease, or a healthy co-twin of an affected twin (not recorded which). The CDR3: CASSPRGQVITGELFF. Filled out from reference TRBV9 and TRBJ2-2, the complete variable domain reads DSGVTQTPKHLITATGQRVTLRCSPRSGDLSVYWYQQSLDQGLQFLIQYYNGEERAKGNILERFSAQQFPDLHSELNLSSLELGDSALYFCASSPRGQVITGELFFGEGSRLTVL.